This entry concerns a single T cell receptor (beta chain). Its antigen specificity is not known. No much larger clone is present one base from it, and per-base qualities are unavailable. These data belong to a study of shared clonotypes between healthy human individuals (dated by TCRdb to about 2020). Regarding the complete study: A couple of women and three men aged 18 to 49 years were included in the cohort. Blood TCR repertoires of a handful of healthy adults were deeply sequenced to estimate repertoire size and the extent of clonotype sharing between individuals. Between about 0.85 and 8.9 billion PBMCs per donor were obtained by leukapheresis. For each donor, three plates each were used for CD4 naive and CD4 memory, two plates were used for CD8 naive, and one plate was used for CD8 memory. To increase sequencing depth and limit assay-specific biases, TCR repertoire library preparation and sequencing were carried out by different laboratories using diverse techniques. Study-wide findings and limitations: Sharing across several donors was observed for about 4.8% of naive CD4, less than 4% of naive CD8, roughly 2.4% of memory CD4, and 0.4% of memory CD8 clonotypes. Compared with non-shared clonotypes, clonotypes shared by all four sorted-subset donors had higher generation probabilities. Based on pairwise subsampling, the degree of clonotype sharing among donors was expected to be affected by sequencing depth. Estimated clonotype richness was generally larger for naive than for memory subsets. Sampling was restricted to blood, and TCR repertoires in tissue are likely to differ from TCR repertoires in blood. Even with the large sequencing depth, rarefaction of the sorted-subset datasets indicated that sequencing was incomplete. The small number of donors limited the genetic and exposure-history diversity represented.

The CDR3 spans 13 residues, from the cysteine through the phenylalanine. Left in the record is the CDR3 DNA by itself, 39 bases read in frame from the first base. Deletion took 5 bases off V and 2 bases off J, with a span of 10 bases between the germline ends. CDR1 and CDR2, per the germline V gene (reference sequence), are SEHNR and FQNEAQ. TCR CDR3 regions were amplified from genomic DNA by multiplex PCR using the deep immunoSEQ assay. Genomic DNA extracted from each cell subset was distributed evenly over all wells of several immunoSEQ 96-well plates, and each plate served as one replicate. For sorted subsets, each replicate PCR was loaded with about 200 ng genomic DNA, equivalent to 32,000 or so T cell genomes. The purified libraries were quantified using a Qubit 3.0 fluorometer, sized with a Bioanalyzer 2100, and then quantified again using the KAPA Library Quantification kit. Every immunoSEQ 96-well plate was sequenced on a separate single-read 150-cycle Illumina NextSeq 550 flow cell. The paper's data handling went like this. The immunoSEQ output contained only junctional sequences without quality scores, so filtering could not match that applied to full-length reads. Sequences were annotated with PyIR, a Python wrapper for IgBLAST v1.9, and V/J genes and CDR3 were assigned using IMGT germline references. Reads were filtered out if the reads had weak V/J assignments (E-value above 1e-6), no CDR3, stop codons, out-of-frame junctions, or ambiguous translated residues. V3J clonotypes were defined by identical inferred V gene, J gene, and CDR3 amino acid sequence. Percentage overlap between repertoires was computed as shared unique clonotypes divided by the size of the smaller repertoire. Three approaches were used to assess repertoire richness: RTK rarefaction, the Chao1 estimator, and Recon v2.1 estimates of unobserved clonotypes. OLGA was used to compute generation probabilities for all TCRbeta clonotypes that the gDNA method yielded from a handful of donors. TCRdb took over this immuneACCESS table, retaining in-frame rearrangements with V and J assigned. Such tables are incomplete; in checked studies, under half of the missing clones stem from an unresolved V gene, and the remainder is unexplained. That table furnishes V, J and clone size, whereas the DNA furnished D and trimming. In all, the sample holds about 1.1 million clones, and 75% to 80% of those were seen once. In total, the top ten clones hold 0.55% to 0.7% of the sample.

Donors were healthy HIV-negative adults with no recently reported acute infections or vaccinations. All donors were Caucasian adults living in Nashville, Tennessee, USA. CD4+ T cells were enriched through magnetic negative selection, after which naive cells were positively selected on CD45RA and the remaining negative fraction served as the memory subset. Blood was collected by leukapheresis, and PBMCs were isolated by Ficoll-Histopaque density gradient centrifugation and then cryopreserved in liquid nitrogen vapor phase. Purity and quantity of every magnetically sorted T cell population were checked by analytical flow cytometry. From each sorted fraction, genomic DNA was isolated and quantified by UV absorbance on a Nanodrop 2000c.

Rearrangement joined TRBV7-9 to TRBJ2-7, with no reliable assignment of the D segment. This TCR was recovered from a man in his late teens or twenties in good health. Some clones in this sample may be carry-over from other donors' samples. The source material was memory CD4+ T cells from PBMCs. Interpreted using the paper, the cell subset or site label stands for: CD45RA-negative fraction. The base sequence is TGTGCCAGCAGCCCCACCCTCCCCTACGAGCAGTACTTC. Translation gives CASSPTLPYEQYF.